The text below deals with one T cell receptor (beta chain). These data originate in a study of blood T cell repertoires in COVID-19. Assay: immunoSEQ multiplex PCR; the TCRdb copy retains only in-frame clones and omits some. This sample carries 70,000 or so clones, roughly 90% of them seen once, and the ten largest clones take 1.5%. Material: peripheral blood. The clonotype comes from a man between 50 and 59 years old with acute or convalescent COVID-19.

The CDR3, as DNA: TGTGCCAGCAGCCAAGCCGGGGGCACAGATACGCAGTATTTT. It yields the protein CASSQAGGTDTQYF. V gene TRBV3-1 (or the pseudogene TRBV3-2) combines with J gene TRBJ2-3; the D gene is possibly TRBD2 (5 bases). The CDR3 runs to 14 residues. The V gene lost 1 base and the J gene lost 1 base, with 6 bases spanning the gap. Germline CDR1 reads LGHDT; CDR2 reads YNNKEL (reference sequence).